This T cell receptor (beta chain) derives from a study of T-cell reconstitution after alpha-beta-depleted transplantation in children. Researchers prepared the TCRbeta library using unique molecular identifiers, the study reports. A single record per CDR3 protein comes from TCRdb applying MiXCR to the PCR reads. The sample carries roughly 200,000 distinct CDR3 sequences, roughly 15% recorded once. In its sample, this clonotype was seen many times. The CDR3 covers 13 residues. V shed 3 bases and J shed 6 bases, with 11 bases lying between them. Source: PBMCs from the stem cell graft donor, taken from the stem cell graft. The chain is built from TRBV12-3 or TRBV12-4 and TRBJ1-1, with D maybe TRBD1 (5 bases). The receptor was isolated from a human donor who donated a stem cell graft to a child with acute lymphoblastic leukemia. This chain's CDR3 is CASSFRVGAEAFF. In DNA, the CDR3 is TGTGCCAGCAGTTTTCGGGTGGGGGCTGAAGCTTTCTTT.